Sequencing of this T cell receptor (beta chain) was carried out in a study of cytomegalovirus exposure and HLA in healthy donors. PCR employed 60 Vbeta and 13 Jbeta primers. Clones were sequenced by immunoSEQ multiplex PCR, and TCRdb holds only the in-frame ones, with some missing. This table holds some 130,000 clones, 80% to 85% found once. Sequences were obtained from PBMCs. The sequence was obtained from a woman aged 45-65 years in good health and CMV-seropositive.

The CDR3 is CAISERMGQGESYEQYF. The CDR3 nucleotides are TGTGCCATCAGTGAGAGAATGGGACAGGGAGAGTCTTACGAGCAGTACTTC. The chain links TRBV10-3 to TRBJ2-5, with 9 bases identical to TRBD1. The assigned J gene may be wrong: the sequence end matches TRBJ2-7 better. CDR3 size: 17 residues. The germline V gene encodes CDR1 ENHRY and CDR2 SYGVKD.